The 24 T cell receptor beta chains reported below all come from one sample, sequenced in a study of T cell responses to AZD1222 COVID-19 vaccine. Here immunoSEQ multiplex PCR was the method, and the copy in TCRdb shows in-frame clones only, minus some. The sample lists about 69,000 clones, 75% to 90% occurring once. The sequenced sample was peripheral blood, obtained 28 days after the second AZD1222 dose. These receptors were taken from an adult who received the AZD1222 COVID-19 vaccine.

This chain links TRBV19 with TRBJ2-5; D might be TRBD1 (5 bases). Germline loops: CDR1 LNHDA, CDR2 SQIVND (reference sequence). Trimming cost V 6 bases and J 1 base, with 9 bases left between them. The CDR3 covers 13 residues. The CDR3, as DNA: TGTGCCAGTAGAGACAGAGCCCAAGAGACCCAGTACTTC. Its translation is CASRDRAQETQYF.

CDR3 sequence reads: CASIFSQWYGYTF. CDR3 DNA sequence: TGTGCCAGCATATTTTCACAATGGTATGGCTACACCTTC. The J gene is TRBJ1-2, the V gene TRBV6-5; D is uncertain. Germline CDR1 reads MNHEY; CDR2 reads SVGAGI. CDR3 length equals 13 residues. Trimming took 7 bases from V and 5 from J, leaving 14 bases between them.

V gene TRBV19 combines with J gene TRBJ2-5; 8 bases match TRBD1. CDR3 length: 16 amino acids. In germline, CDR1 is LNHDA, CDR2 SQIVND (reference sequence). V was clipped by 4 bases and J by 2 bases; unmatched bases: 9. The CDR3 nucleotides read TGTGCCAGTAGTAGCGACAGGGGTCATATACAAGAGACCCAGTACTTC. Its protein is CASSSDRGHIQETQYF.

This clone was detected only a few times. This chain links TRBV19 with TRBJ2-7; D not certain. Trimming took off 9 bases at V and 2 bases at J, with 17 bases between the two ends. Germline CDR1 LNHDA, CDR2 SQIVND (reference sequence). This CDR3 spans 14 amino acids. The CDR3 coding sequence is TGTGCCAGCCCTAATCGCCACGCACCCTACGAGCAGTACTTC. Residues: CASPNRHAPYEQYF.

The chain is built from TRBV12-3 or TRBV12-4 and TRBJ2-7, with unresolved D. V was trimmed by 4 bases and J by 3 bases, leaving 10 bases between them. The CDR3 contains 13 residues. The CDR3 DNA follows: TGTGCCAGCAGTTCTTTGGCTGTCTACGAGCAGTACTTC. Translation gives CASSSLAVYEQYF.

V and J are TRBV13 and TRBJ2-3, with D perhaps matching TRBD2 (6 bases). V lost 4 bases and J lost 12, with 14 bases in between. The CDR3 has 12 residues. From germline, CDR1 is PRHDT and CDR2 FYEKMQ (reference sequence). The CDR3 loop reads CASSSGAGFQYF. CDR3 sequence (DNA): TGTGCCAGCAGCTCGGGAGCCGGCTTCCAGTATTTT.

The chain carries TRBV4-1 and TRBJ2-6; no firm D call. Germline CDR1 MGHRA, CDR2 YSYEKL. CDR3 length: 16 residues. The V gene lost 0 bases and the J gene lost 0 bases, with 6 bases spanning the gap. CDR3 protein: CASSQEGYSGANVLTF. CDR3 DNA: TGCGCCAGCAGCCAAGAGGGTTACTCTGGGGCCAACGTCCTGACTTTC.

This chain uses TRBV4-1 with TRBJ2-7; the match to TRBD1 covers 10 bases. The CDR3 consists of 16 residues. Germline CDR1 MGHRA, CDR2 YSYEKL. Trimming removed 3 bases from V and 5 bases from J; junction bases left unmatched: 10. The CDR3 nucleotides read TGCGCCAGCAGCCACGGGGACAGGGGCGACAGGAACGAGCAGTACTTC. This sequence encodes CASSHGDRGDRNEQYF.

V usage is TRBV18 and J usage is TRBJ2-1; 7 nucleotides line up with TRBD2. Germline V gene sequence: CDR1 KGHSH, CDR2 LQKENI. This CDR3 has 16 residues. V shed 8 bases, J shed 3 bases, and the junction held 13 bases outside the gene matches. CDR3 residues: CASPRWGGTIYNEQFF. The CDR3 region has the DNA TGTGCCAGCCCCCGGTGGGGGGGGACCATCTACAATGAGCAGTTCTTC.

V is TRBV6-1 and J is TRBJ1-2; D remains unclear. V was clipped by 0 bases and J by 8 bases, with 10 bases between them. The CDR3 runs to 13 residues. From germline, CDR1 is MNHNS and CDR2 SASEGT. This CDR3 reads CASSEAGEPGYTF. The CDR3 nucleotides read TGTGCCAGCAGTGAAGCTGGGGAGCCGGGCTACACCTTC.

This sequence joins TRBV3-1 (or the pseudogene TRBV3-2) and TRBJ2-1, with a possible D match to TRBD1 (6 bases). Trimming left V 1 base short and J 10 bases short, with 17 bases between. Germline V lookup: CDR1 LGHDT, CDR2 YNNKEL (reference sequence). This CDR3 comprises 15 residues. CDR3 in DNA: TGTGCCAGCAGCCAAGCCAGGGGATTTTTGAGGGAGCAGTTCTTC. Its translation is CASSQARGFLREQFF.

Here the CDR3 DNA reads TGTGCCAGCTCACCCCTAGCGGGAGTTGAAGAGCAGTACTTC. Its protein product is CASSPLAGVEEQYF. This chain joins TRBV18 and TRBJ2-7, with 10 bases lining up with TRBD2. This CDR3 is 14 amino acids long. CDR1 is KGHSH, CDR2 LQKENI, per germline. The trim removed 3 bases at V and 7 bases at J, leaving 6 bases unmatched. Full variable domain (outside the CDR3, taken from reference TRBV18 and TRBJ2-7): NAGVMQNPRHLVRRRGQEARLRCSPMKGHSHVYWYRQLPEEGLKFMVYLQKENIIDESGMPKERFSAEFPKEGPSILRIQQVVRGDSAAYFCASSPLAGVEEQYFGPGTRLTVT.

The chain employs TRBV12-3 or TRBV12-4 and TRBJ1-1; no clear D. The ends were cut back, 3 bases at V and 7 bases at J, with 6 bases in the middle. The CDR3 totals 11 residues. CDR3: CASSFESEAFF. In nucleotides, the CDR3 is TGTGCCAGCAGTTTCGAGAGTGAAGCTTTCTTT.

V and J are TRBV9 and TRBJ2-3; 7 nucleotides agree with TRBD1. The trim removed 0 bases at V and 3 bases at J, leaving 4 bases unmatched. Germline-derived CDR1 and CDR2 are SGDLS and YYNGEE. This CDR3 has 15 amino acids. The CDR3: CASSVEGAKTDTQYF. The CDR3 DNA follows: TGTGCCAGCAGCGTAGAGGGGGCTAAGACAGATACGCAGTATTTT.

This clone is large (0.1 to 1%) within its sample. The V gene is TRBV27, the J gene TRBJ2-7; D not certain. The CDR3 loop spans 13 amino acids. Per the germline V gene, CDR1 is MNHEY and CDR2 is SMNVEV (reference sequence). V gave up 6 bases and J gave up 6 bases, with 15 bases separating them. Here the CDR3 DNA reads TGTGCCAGCAGCCCCGGGCTTTGGGGCGAGCAGTACTTC. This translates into CASSPGLWGEQYF.

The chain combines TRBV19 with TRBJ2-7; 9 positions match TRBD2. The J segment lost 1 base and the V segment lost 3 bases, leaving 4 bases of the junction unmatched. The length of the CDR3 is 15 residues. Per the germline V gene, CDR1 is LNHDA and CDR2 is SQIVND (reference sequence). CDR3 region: CASSILAGGSYEQYF. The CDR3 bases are TGTGCCAGTAGTATCTTGGCGGGAGGGTCCTACGAGCAGTACTTC.

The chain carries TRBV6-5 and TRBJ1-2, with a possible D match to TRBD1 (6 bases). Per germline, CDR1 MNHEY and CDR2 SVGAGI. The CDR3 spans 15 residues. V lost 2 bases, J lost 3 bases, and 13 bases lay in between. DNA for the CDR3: TGTGCCAGCAGTTACCAGGGGAACCCTTACTATGGCTACACCTTC. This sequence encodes CASSYQGNPYYGYTF.

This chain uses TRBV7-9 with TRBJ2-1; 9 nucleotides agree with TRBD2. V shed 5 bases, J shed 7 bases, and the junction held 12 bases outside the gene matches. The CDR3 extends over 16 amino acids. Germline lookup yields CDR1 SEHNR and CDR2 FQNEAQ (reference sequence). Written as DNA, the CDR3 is TGTGCCAGCAGCCCACAGCTAGCGGGACTAAGTAATGAGCAGTTCTTC. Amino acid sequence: CASSPQLAGLSNEQFF.

Written as DNA, the CDR3 is TGTGCCAGCCCCGGCCCGGGGCCACAACTGTCCTCCTATAATTCACCCCTCCACTTT. Residues: CASPGPGPQLSSYNSPLHF. V gene TRBV6-7 combines with J gene TRBJ1-6, with a possible D match to TRBD1 (5 bases). TRBV6-7 is known as an ORF, though its function is uncertain. The CDR3 is made up of 19 amino acids. V lost 8 bases and J lost 0, with 23 bases in between.

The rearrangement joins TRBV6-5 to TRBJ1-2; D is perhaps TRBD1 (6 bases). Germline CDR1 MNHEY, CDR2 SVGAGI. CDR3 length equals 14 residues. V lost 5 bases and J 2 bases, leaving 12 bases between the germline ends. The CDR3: CASSIGGSNYGYTF. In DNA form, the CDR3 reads TGTGCCAGCAGTATAGGGGGGTCCAACTATGGCTACACCTTC.

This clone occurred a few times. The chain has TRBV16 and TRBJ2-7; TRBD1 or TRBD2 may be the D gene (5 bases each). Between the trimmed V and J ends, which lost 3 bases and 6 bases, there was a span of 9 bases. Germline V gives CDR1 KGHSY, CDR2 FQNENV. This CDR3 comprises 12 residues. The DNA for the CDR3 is TGTGCCAGCAGCCATCCCGGGGCCGAGCAGTACTTC. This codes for CASSHPGAEQYF.

CDR3 sequence (DNA): TGTGCCAGCAGCCAAGGCAATTCCAACGAGCAGTACTTC. The encoded protein is CASSQGNSNEQYF. The genes are TRBV3-1 (or the pseudogene TRBV3-2) and TRBJ2-7; D is ambiguous. This CDR3 region has 13 residues. V was clipped by 1 base and J by 5 bases, with 9 bases between them. Germline V gene sequence: CDR1 LGHDT, CDR2 YNNKEL (reference sequence).

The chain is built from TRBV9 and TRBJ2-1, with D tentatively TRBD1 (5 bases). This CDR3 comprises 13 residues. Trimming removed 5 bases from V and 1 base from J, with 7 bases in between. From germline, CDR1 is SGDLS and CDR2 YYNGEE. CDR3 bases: TGTGCCAGCAGTTCAGGGTCCTACAATGAGCAGTTCTTC. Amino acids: CASSSGSYNEQFF.

This CDR3 is CASSLQEGARYGYTF. The CDR3 nucleotides are TGTGCCAGCAGTTTGCAGGAGGGGGCGCGATATGGCTACACCTTC. The V and J genes are TRBV27 and TRBJ1-2, with 7 bases lining up with TRBD1. Germline V gene lookup returns CDR1 MNHEY and CDR2 SMNVEV (reference sequence). V was clipped by 3 bases and J by 5 bases; unmatched bases: 9. CDR3 size: 15 residues.